The source of this T cell receptor beta chain is a study of T cell responses to AZD1222 COVID-19 vaccine. Study outcomes and limitations: Baseline antibody screening turned up just a handful of seropositive AZD1222 recipients. The reported proportion of spike-specific TCRs targeting unmutated variant regions was nearly half. Females outnumbered males among donors, who were mostly white British; clonal diversity was possibly underestimated.

In germline, CDR1 is MNHEY, CDR2 SVGEGT. This CDR3 has 17 amino acids. V was trimmed by 2 bases and J by 0 bases, leaving 17 bases between them. Comments on this clone: The antigen is unknown.

Both about-4-week and about-12-week second-dose recipients were combined. The data were produced by immunoSEQ multiplex PCR, yet TCRdb's version contains in-frame clones alone and is incomplete. This table holds 120,000 or so clones, more than 75% found once. Sequenced material: peripheral blood, taken 28 days after the second AZD1222 dose. V gene TRBV6-2 or TRBV6-3 combines with J gene TRBJ2-7; tentatively, D is TRBD1 (6 bases). This TCR came from an adult who received the AZD1222 COVID-19 vaccine. The CDR3 DNA reads as TGTGCCAGCAGTTACCCTTCTCGACAGGCCCACTCCTACGAGCAGTACTTC. Protein sequence: CASSYPSRQAHSYEQYF.